One sample yielded the 8 T cell receptor beta chains listed below, sequenced in a study of blood T cell repertoires in COVID-19. Sequenced by immunoSEQ multiplex PCR; TCRdb stores in-frame clones only, minus some. The repertoire holds 250,000 to 350,000 clones, 70% to 90% seen once, with 4.3% in the top ten. The material sequenced was PBMCs or T cells enriched from blood (not recorded which). The receptors shown here come from a woman in her 30s who had recovered from COVID-19.

This chain uses TRBV4-2 with TRBJ2-7; D is unresolved. This CDR3 region has 14 residues. Trimming pared 0 bases from V and 2 bases from J, leaving 8 bases between. Germline V gene data show CDR1 as LGHNA and CDR2 as YNFKEQ. CDR3 nucleotide sequence: TGTGCCAGCAGCCAAGATGGCAGAACCTACGAGCAGTACTTC. As protein: CASSQDGRTYEQYF.

The V call is TRBV15, the J call TRBJ1-5; 7 positions match TRBD1. V gave up 3 bases and J gave up 4 bases; unmatched junction bases: 9. CDR1 LNHNV and CDR2 YYDKDF come from the germline V gene (reference sequence). CDR3 size: 16 residues. The CDR3, as DNA: TGTGCCACCAGCAGCCAAGACAGGGCCCTAAATCAGCCCCAGCATTTT. The encoded protein is CATSSQDRALNQPQHF.

V usage is TRBV14 and J usage is TRBJ1-2, with 8 bases aligning to TRBD1. The length of the CDR3 is 15 residues. Trimming took 4 bases from V and 8 from J; bases not matched to a gene: 12. In germline, CDR1 is SGHDN, CDR2 FVKESK. The CDR3 here is CASSRKTGALRGYTF. The CDR3 DNA is TGTGCCAGCAGCCGGAAGACAGGGGCCCTTAGGGGCTACACCTTC.

This rearrangement joins TRBV13 to TRBJ1-1; D remains ambiguous. V was trimmed by 3 bases and J by 1 base, leaving 9 bases between them. CDR3 length equals 14 residues. Germline values: CDR1 PRHDT, CDR2 FYEKMQ (reference sequence). CDR3 in DNA: TGTGCCAGCAGCTTGAATGGAGGGAACACTGAAGCTTTCTTT. Translation: CASSLNGGNTEAFF.

The V gene is TRBV29-1, the J gene TRBJ1-2; D is unclear. Trimming pared 4 bases from V and 10 bases from J, leaving 7 bases between. This CDR3 has 9 amino acids. Germline V lookup: CDR1 SQVTM, CDR2 ANQGSEA. The CDR3 coding sequence is TGCAGCGTTGGGGAGTTCTACACCTTC. It encodes CSVGEFYTF.

The gene calls are TRBV10-1 and TRBJ1-6, with TRBD1 matching over 7 bases. The CDR3 totals 13 residues. Looked up from germline, CDR1 is WNHNN and CDR2 is SYGVQD (reference sequence). V dropped 6 bases and J dropped 7; count of bases not matched to a gene: 3. The CDR3 region is CASSATGNSPLHF. CDR3 sequence (DNA): TGCGCCAGCAGCGCGACAGGGAATTCACCCCTCCACTTT.

This chain links TRBV10-3 with TRBJ2-7; D possibly corresponds to TRBD1 (6 bases). In germline, CDR1 is ENHRY, CDR2 SYGVKD. Trimming stripped 11 bases from V and 0 bases from J, with 11 bases between. This CDR3 is built from 12 residues. For the CDR3, the DNA is TGTGCCGTTACAGGGAGCTCCTACGAGCAGTACTTC. Its translation: CAVTGSSYEQYF.

V usage is TRBV2 and J usage is TRBJ2-3; D is possibly TRBD1 (6 bases). CDR1 SNHLY and CDR2 FYNNEI come from the germline V gene. The CDR3 is 13 residues long. Trimming left V 7 bases short and J 1 base short, with 9 bases between. The CDR3 here is CASNKGGTDTQYF. CDR3 bases: TGTGCCAGCAATAAGGGGGGCACAGATACGCAGTATTTT.